This T cell receptor beta chain was captured by sequencing in a study of T cells in tumors after PD-1 blockade. V dropped 3 bases and J dropped 6 bases, with 6 bases sitting between them. The CDR3 covers 12 residues. TCRdb keeps only in-frame clones here, not all; method: immunoSEQ multiplex PCR. The sample records about 47,000 clones, 75% to 85% being singletons. The rearrangement links TRBV12-3 or TRBV12-4 to TRBJ1-5; tentatively, D is TRBD1 (5 bases). The sequenced sample was PBMCs, obtained before anti-PD-1 treatment. The clonotype was recovered from a human donor with basal cell carcinoma. CDR3 amino acids: CASSFGGQPQHF. The CDR3 region has the DNA TGTGCCAGCAGTTTTGGGGGTCAGCCCCAGCATTTT.